This TCR beta chain was identified in a study of T cells in Graves' hyperthyroidism and ophthalmopathy. V lost 1 base to trimming and J lost 7 bases, with 11 bases between them. Germline CDR1 reads LNHNV; CDR2 reads YYDKDF (reference sequence). The CDR3 is made up of 13 amino acids. No progression to ophthalmopathy during 18 months of follow-up defined stable disease. The CDR3 regions of TCR beta were amplified from RNA transcripts. First-round RT-PCR of the TCR CDR3 relied on the HTBI primer set. TCRdb used MiXCR to reprocess the multiplex PCR reads, holding one entry per CDR3 protein. The sample includes under 450,000 distinct CDR3 sequences, around 16% of them seen just once.

The clonotype was recovered from a woman younger than 30 with Graves' hyperthyroidism. Sequencing was performed on blood. This chain joins TRBV15 and TRBJ2-7; D is undetermined. The CDR3, as DNA: TGTGCCACCAGCAGAGTTGAGGTGGGTGAGCAGTACTTC. Amino acid sequence: CATSRVEVGEQYF.